This T cell receptor (beta chain) stems from a study of blood T cells in healthy people across ages. General study findings and limits: As age increased, TCR beta diversity per million T cells fell in a roughly linear fashion.

This clonotype turned up a few times. The antigen remains unidentified. A second PCR, run for 7 to 11 cycles, used a sample-barcoded 5' primer plus a J-beta primer mix. Every molecule of cDNA carried a tag from a template-switch adaptor with 12 random nucleotides. Each CDR3 protein gets one entry after TCRdb re-called the 5' RACE reads with MiXCR. Among around 1,800,000 distinct CDR3 sequences, more than 35% were seen once, and the ten largest hold about 21%. The source of this sequence is a human donor in good health. The sequenced material came from blood.

The CDR3: CASSDWLRGGETQYF. The CDR3 DNA sequence: TGTGCCAGCAGCGATTGGCTCCGCGGGGGAGAGACCCAGTACTTC. The V gene is TRBV7-6, the J gene TRBJ2-5; 7 bases fit TRBD2. Germline V gene lookup returns CDR1 SGHVS and CDR2 FNYEAQ. The trim removed 5 bases at V and 4 bases at J, leaving 10 bases unmatched. There are 15 residues in the CDR3.